Following are 10 T cell receptor beta chains from one sample sequenced in a study of blood T cells in healthy people across ages. The authors ran a second PCR of about 6 to 11 cycles using a sample-barcoded 5' primer and a J-beta primer mix. TCRdb reprocessed the 5' RACE reads via MiXCR and lists one record per CDR3 protein. In the table there are more than 700,000 distinct CDR3 sequences, around 45% of which are singletons. The specimen sequenced was blood. The receptors stem from a man aged 80 or over in good health.

Comment on this clonotype: An end of the junction differs from the germline gene, which may be a read error. The chain has TRBV5-1 and TRBJ2-1; TRBD2 aligns across 7 bases. The CDR3 totals 15 residues. Germline values: CDR1 SGHRS, CDR2 YFSETQ. For the CDR3, the DNA is TGCGTCAGCAGCTTGCCTAGCGGTTCCTACAATGAGCAGTTCTTC. Its translation: CVSSLPSGSYNEQFF.

This chain uses TRBV2 with TRBJ2-3; possible D gene TRBD2, 5 bases. The CDR3 has 12 amino acids. Germline loops: CDR1 SNHLY, CDR2 FYNNEI. Trimming took off 8 bases at V and 4 bases at J, with 10 bases between the two ends. In nucleotides, the CDR3 is TGTGCCAGCCGGGGTGCGGCAGATACGCAGTATTTT. Translation gives CASRGAADTQYF.

The chain recombines TRBV30 with TRBJ1-2, with TRBD1 identical over 8 bases. The CDR3 is 13 residues long. Trimming took 0 bases from V and 7 from J; bases not matched to a gene: 4. The germline V gene encodes CDR1 GTSNPN and CDR2 SVGIG (reference sequence). The CDR3 bases are TGTGCCTGGAGTGTCAGGGGGCTCGGTGGCTACACCTTC. The encoded protein is CAWSVRGLGGYTF.

This clonotype has a handful of counts. The chain carries TRBV9 and TRBJ2-7, with TRBD2 matching over 8 bases. This CDR3 is built from 15 residues. The germline V gene has CDR1 SGDLS and CDR2 YYNGEE. V lost 4 bases to trimming and J lost 2 bases; unmatched junction nucleotides: 8. As DNA, the CDR3 is TGTGCCAGCAGCCCGAGCGGGAGTGGGACCTACGAGCAGTACTTC. Its translation is CASSPSGSGTYEQYF.

The J gene is TRBJ1-2, the V gene TRBV9; TRBD1 might be the D (6 bases). Looked up from germline, CDR1 is SGDLS and CDR2 is YYNGEE. Trimming stripped 0 bases from V and 2 bases from J, with 14 bases between. The CDR3 sequence is 16 residues long. Written as DNA, the CDR3 is TGTGCCAGCAGCGTAGACAGGGAAGATAGGAACTATGGCTACACCTTC. Translation: CASSVDREDRNYGYTF. The full variable domain, with the rest looked up from reference TRBV9 and TRBJ1-2, is DSGVTQTPKHLITATGQRVTLRCSPRSGDLSVYWYQQSLDQGLQFLIQYYNGEERAKGNILERFSAQQFPDLHSELNLSSLELGDSALYFCASSVDREDRNYGYTFGSGTRLTVV.

This clonotype was observed a handful of times. This sequence joins TRBV6-5 and TRBJ2-3; D possibly corresponds to TRBD1 (5 bases). The CDR3 length is 11 residues. The V gene's germline CDR1 is MNHEY and CDR2 SVGAGI. V lost 8 bases and J lost 7, with 10 bases in between. CDR3 loop: CASFRGNTQYF. CDR3 nucleotides: TGTGCCAGCTTTAGGGGAAATACGCAGTATTTT.

The gene calls are TRBV28 and TRBJ2-5; TRBD2 matches at 11 bases. This CDR3 is 16 amino acids long. Unmatched junction bases numbered 8, after V lost 3 bases and J lost 5 bases. Germline V CDR1 and CDR2: MDHEN, SYDVKM. CDR3 sequence (DNA): TGTGCCAGCAGTTTGGGTACTAGCGGGAGTTGGGAGACCCAGTACTTC. Translated: CASSLGTSGSWETQYF.

V is TRBV10-3 and J is TRBJ2-1, with 7 bases lining up with TRBD1. Germline V gives CDR1 ENHRY, CDR2 SYGVKD. V gave up 6 bases and J gave up 6 bases; unmatched junction bases: 8. The CDR3 is made up of 14 amino acids. CDR3 in amino acids: CAIRPTGNTNEQFF. The CDR3 DNA sequence: TGTGCCATCAGGCCGACAGGGAATACCAATGAGCAGTTCTTC.

The chain links TRBV5-4 to TRBJ2-3; a possible D gene is TRBD2 (5 bases). Germline CDR1 is SGHNT and CDR2 is YYREEE (reference sequence). The CDR3 is made up of 15 amino acids. V lost 7 bases, J lost 3 bases, and 18 bases lay in between. CDR3: CASGRGFSETDTQYF. The CDR3 DNA is TGTGCCAGCGGACGCGGGTTCAGCGAAACAGATACGCAGTATTTT. Together with reference TRBV5-4 and TRBJ2-3, the CDR3 gives the full variable domain: ETGVTQSPTHLIKTRGQQVTLRCSSQSGHNTVSWYQQALGQGPQFIFQYYREEENGRGNFPPRFSGLQFPNYSSELNVNALELDDSALYLCASGRGFSETDTQYFGPGTRLTVL.

The chain has TRBV20-1 and TRBJ2-4; 8 bases align to TRBD1. TRBJ2-7 explains the end of the DNA better; the J call may be wrong. Germline V lookup: CDR1 DFQATT, CDR2 SNEGSKA (reference sequence). CDR3 length: 14 amino acids. CDR3 DNA sequence: TGCAGTGCTGGAACACCGGGACAGGCTAACGAGCAGTACTTC. Its translation: CSAGTPGQANEQYF.